The T cell receptor (beta chain) described here comes from a study of blood T cells in healthy people across ages. Primed by a sample-barcoded 5' primer and a J-beta primer mix, a second PCR proceeded for about 6 to 11 cycles. One entry per CDR3 protein results from TCRdb running MiXCR on the 5' RACE reads. The table lists roughly 1,500,000 distinct CDR3 sequences, 34% of them singletons. Per the germline V gene, CDR1 is SNHLY and CDR2 is FYNNEI. The CDR3 spans 17 residues. The trim removed 6 bases at V and 7 bases at J, leaving 15 bases unmatched. This clonotype was seen more than once but under ten times. Its antigen is undetermined. Study-level points and caveats: When set beside aged donors, long-lived donors presented more naive CD4+ cells and higher diversity. In the absence of known donor CMV status, changes in expanded clonotypes were possibly confounded.

The chain uses TRBV2 and TRBJ2-7, with 13 bases matching TRBD2. Sequenced sample: blood. The source is a woman aged 30 to 39 in good health. CDR3 DNA sequence: TGTGCCAGCAGGGGCGAGGGACTAGCGGGAAGAGGGCGTGAGCAGTACTTC. It is translated as CASRGEGLAGRGREQYF.